This record covers a single T cell receptor beta chain. The antigen remains unidentified. Sequencing was performed with immunoSEQ multiplex PCR; in TCRdb, only in-frame clones are kept and a portion is missing. In the table there are approximately 14,000 clones, about 63% of which are singletons. This sample is part of a study of CD4+ T cells in melanoma. The study, taken as a whole, reports: Neoantigen-specific CD4+ T cells in melanoma reportedly had diverse differentiation states. CD8+ T cell, macrophage and B cell function reportedly correlated with neoantigen-specific CD4+ T cells.

The sample consisted of cells from a culture (not recorded whether cultured in vitro). The sequence came from a human donor with melanoma.

The CDR3 reads CASSYSRQPNTEAFF. CDR3 coding DNA: TGTGCCAGCAGTTACTCGAGGCAGCCGAACACTGAAGCTTTCTTT. The chain employs TRBV6-5 and TRBJ1-1; D call uncertain. The CDR3 runs to 15 residues. V lost 0 bases and J lost 1, with 9 bases in between. Germline-derived CDR1 and CDR2 are MNHEY and SVGAGI.